This is a list of T cell receptor beta chains from one sample in a study of blood T cell repertoires in COVID-19. Assay: immunoSEQ multiplex PCR; the TCRdb copy retains only in-frame clones and omits some. The data contain roughly 160,000 clones, roughly four fifths of them singletons. The source material was peripheral blood. The source is a man between 65 and 85 years old with active or convalescent COVID-19. Each CDR3 is given with its conserved first and last residue. The D gene is left open where the match is weak. The size of a clone is reported for some rows only, either as once, few or many, or as a class for expanded clones.

d_gene	abundance	v_gene	j_gene	CDR3aa	CDR3nt
NA	NA	TRBV5-1	TRBJ2-5	CASSLEGKDGETQYF	TGCGCCAGCAGCTTGGAAGGAAAAGACGGGGAGACCCAGTACTTC
NA	once	TRBV29-1	TRBJ2-5	CSVVRGSTQETQYF	TGCAGCGTTGTCCGAGGGAGTACGCAGGAGACCCAGTACTTC
NA	NA	TRBV19	TRBJ1-4	CASSIRTVGATNEKLFF	TGTGCCAGTAGTATCCGGACAGTCGGTGCAACTAATGAAAAACTGTTTTTT
TRBD1	once	TRBV4-3	TRBJ2-1	CASSQGDRVIYNEQFF	TGCGCCAGCAGCCAAGGGGACAGGGTCATTTACAATGAGCAGTTCTTC
NA	medium-sized	TRBV10-3	TRBJ1-1	CAISEPGGNTEAFF	TGTGCCATCAGTGAACCGGGGGGGAACACTGAAGCTTTCTTT
TRBD1	NA	TRBV12-3/TRBV12-4	TRBJ1-2	CASSAGQGGGYTF	TGTGCCAGCAGCGCCGGACAGGGAGGAGGCTACACCTTC
NA	NA	TRBV11-2	TRBJ2-5	CASSFSGQSQETQYF	TGTGCCAGCAGCTTCTCTGGACAGTCCCAAGAGACCCAGTACTTC
NA	NA	TRBV6-6	TRBJ1-1	CASSYYAGGMNTEAFF	TGTGCCAGCAGTTATTACGCGGGGGGGATGAACACTGAAGCTTTCTTT
NA	NA	TRBV5-4	TRBJ2-6	CASSLGGQGRTGANVLTF	TGTGCCAGCAGCTTGGGCGGTCAGGGAAGAACCGGGGCCAACGTCCTGACTTTC
TRBD2	NA	TRBV6-5	TRBJ2-5	CASSYWLAGEETQYF	TGTGCCAGCAGTTACTGGCTAGCGGGGGAGGAGACCCAGTACTTC
TRBD2	once	TRBV9	TRBJ2-5	CASSASLAGSETQYF	TGTGCCAGCAGCGCCTCCTTAGCGGGGTCGGAGACCCAGTACTTC
NA	NA	TRBV2	TRBJ1-3	CASSVSHSGNTIYF	TGTGCCAGCAGTGTCAGTCACTCTGGAAACACCATATATTTT
NA	NA	TRBV7-2	TRBJ1-1	CASSRTGRDTEAFF	TGTGCCAGCAGTCGGACGGGGAGGGACACTGAAGCTTTCTTT
NA	NA	TRBV11-2	TRBJ1-1	CASSLLAGGNTEAFF	TGTGCCAGCAGCTTATTAGCGGGGGGGAACACTGAAGCTTTCTTT
TRBD1	NA	TRBV7-9	TRBJ1-4	CASSLSQVRDRENEKLFF	TGTGCCAGCAGCTTATCACAGGTCCGGGACAGGGAAAATGAAAAACTGTTTTTT
NA	NA	TRBV12-3/TRBV12-4	TRBJ1-1	CASGLQGNTEAFF	TGTGCCAGCGGCCTACAGGGGAACACTGAAGCTTTCTTT
NA	NA	TRBV29-1	TRBJ1-1	CSVAVNTEAFF	TGCAGCGTTGCAGTGAACACTGAAGCTTTCTTT
TRBD1	NA	TRBV25-1	TRBJ2-5	CASSELVTGVETQYF	TGTGCCAGCAGTGAATTAGTGACAGGGGTAGAGACCCAGTACTTC
NA	NA	TRBV30	TRBJ2-2	CACVQRLSTGELFF	TGTGCCTGCGTGCAGCGATTGAGCACCGGGGAGCTGTTTTTT
NA	few	TRBV6-2/TRBV6-3	TRBJ2-1	CASSYGGSGSSYNEQFF	TGTGCCAGCAGTTACGGGGGTAGCGGCAGCTCCTACAATGAGCAGTTCTTC
NA	NA	TRBV7-8	TRBJ1-1	CASSLGGPGAFF	TGTGCCAGCAGCTTAGGGGGGCCGGGAGCTTTCTTT
TRBD1	NA	TRBV7-2	TRBJ1-5	CASSDRDNQPQHF	TGTGCCAGTAGCGACAGGGATAATCAGCCCCAGCATTTT
TRBD1	NA	TRBV10-2	TRBJ2-1	CASGDRDRVSSGYNEQFF	TGCGCCAGCGGAGACCGGGACAGGGTCTCTTCGGGGTACAATGAGCAGTTCTTC
NA	NA	TRBV20-1	TRBJ2-7	CSASSGNEQYF	TGCAGTGCTAGTTCGGGGAACGAGCAGTACTTC
TRBD2	NA	TRBV7-3	TRBJ2-1	CASSLGGGSSNEQFF	TGTGCCAGCAGCTTAGGCGGCGGGAGTTCCAATGAGCAGTTCTTC
NA	NA	TRBV15	TRBJ2-5	CATSKDAGSEETQYF	TGTGCCACCAGCAAAGACGCGGGGAGTGAGGAGACCCAGTACTTC
TRBD2	NA	TRBV6-2/TRBV6-3	TRBJ2-1	CASSMTSGRADNEQFF	TGTGCCAGCAGTATGACTAGCGGGAGGGCTGACAATGAGCAGTTCTTC
TRBD1	few	TRBV7-8	TRBJ1-6	CASSLGQGARKASPLHF	TGTGCCAGCAGCTTAGGCCAGGGGGCGCGGAAGGCTTCACCCCTCCACTTT
NA	NA	TRBV7-8	TRBJ1-1	CASSLRHGHLNTEAFF	TGTGCCAGCAGCTTACGGCACGGACACTTGAACACTGAAGCTTTCTTT
NA	few	TRBV27	TRBJ2-3	CASSLSGSSTDTQYF	TGTGCCAGCAGTTTATCGGGCAGCAGCACAGATACGCAGTATTTT
TRBD1	NA	TRBV5-1	TRBJ2-5	CASSLGQGMRETQYF	TGCGCCAGCAGCTTGGGACAGGGAATGCGAGAGACCCAGTACTTC
TRBD2	NA	TRBV6-2/TRBV6-3	TRBJ2-2	CASSYERGGQLTGELFF	TGTGCCAGCAGTTACGAGCGGGGGGGCCAGCTTACCGGGGAGCTGTTTTTT
TRBD1	NA	TRBV7-2	TRBJ1-5	CASSSRTGYQPQHF	TGTGCCAGCAGCTCCCGGACAGGGTACCAGCCCCAGCATTTT